The 8 T cell receptor beta chains below come from one sample, sequenced in a study of memory CD4+ T cells and cytomegalovirus serostatus. Sequencing used immunoSEQ multiplex PCR; TCRdb keeps in-frame clones, though not all of them. The sample shows about 82,000 clones, less than 90% of them seen only once. Single viable CD3+CD4+CD8-CD45RO+ cells were sorted as the memory CD4+ T cells. The sequenced material came from memory CD4+ T cells from blood. These receptor sequences come from an adult in good health and CMV-seronegative.

The rearrangement uses TRBV28 and TRBJ1-6, with TRBD1 matching 9 bases. The CDR3 extends over 16 amino acids. The germline V gene has CDR1 MDHEN and CDR2 SYDVKM. V lost 3 bases to trimming and J lost 7 bases; unmatched junction nucleotides: 7. CDR3 nucleotides: TGTGCCAGCAGTTTCTTGGACAGGGGAGGGAATTCACCCCTCCACTTT. This encodes CASSFLDRGGNSPLHF.

The gene calls are TRBV18 and TRBJ2-5; 10 bases line up with TRBD1. Germline CDR1 and CDR2: KGHSH and LQKENI. CDR3 length: 15 amino acids. V trimming: 6 bases; J trimming: 4 bases; junction bases outside the gene matches: 8. The CDR3 nucleotides read TGTGCCAGCTCCCAAGGGACAGGGGCATTAGAGACCCAGTACTTC. It specifies CASSQGTGALETQYF.

In DNA, the CDR3 is TGTGCCAGCAGCGTCTCCGGGACAGGGGGCAACGAGCAGTACTTC. Translating gives CASSVSGTGGNEQYF. The chain uses TRBV9 and TRBJ2-7, with TRBD1 matching over 12 bases. The CDR3 covers 15 residues. Germline values: CDR1 SGDLS, CDR2 YYNGEE. Trimming removed 2 bases from V and 5 bases from J; junction bases left unmatched: 5.

The rearrangement joins TRBV18 to TRBJ2-7, with 12 bases aligning to TRBD1. The CDR3 length is 16 residues. Germline V gives CDR1 KGHSH, CDR2 LQKENI. The V gene end was trimmed by 1 base and the J gene end by 6 bases; junction bases not matched to a gene: 7. The CDR3: CASSPQGQGASTEQYF. CDR3 bases: TGTGCCAGCTCACCACAGGGACAGGGGGCATCTACCGAGCAGTACTTC. Combining the CDR3 with reference TRBV18 and TRBJ2-7 gives the whole variable domain NAGVMQNPRHLVRRRGQEARLRCSPMKGHSHVYWYRQLPEEGLKFMVYLQKENIIDESGMPKERFSAEFPKEGPSILRIQQVVRGDSAAYFCASSPQGQGASTEQYFGPGTRLTVT.

The chain is built from TRBV10-3 and TRBJ2-5; 9 bases are shared with TRBD1. V trimming: 5 bases; J trimming: 2 bases; junction bases outside the gene matches: 6. The CDR3 loop spans 15 amino acids. From germline, CDR1 is ENHRY and CDR2 SYGVKD. This chain's CDR3 is CAISMRDRAQETQYF. CDR3 bases: TGTGCCATCAGTATGCGGGACAGGGCTCAAGAGACCCAGTACTTC.

V usage is TRBV6-5 and J usage is TRBJ1-1; tentative D call: TRBD1 (5 bases). The germline gives CDR1 MNHEY, CDR2 SVGAGI. The CDR3 has 15 amino acids. V lost 0 bases and J lost 6, with 14 bases in between. The CDR3 bases are TGTGCCAGCAGTTACTCATCCGGGGCTTTTGCTGAAGCTTTCTTT. Its translation is CASSYSSGAFAEAFF.

The chain has TRBV7-2 and TRBJ1-5; weak D call: TRBD1 (5 bases). The V and J ends lost 5 bases and 4 bases respectively, with 15 bases between them. The germline V gene has CDR1 SGHTA and CDR2 FQGNSA. The CDR3 is 15 amino acids. DNA of the CDR3: TGTGCCAGCAGCCCCCCCGGGACCCTAAATCAGCCCCAGCATTTT. Its translation is CASSPPGTLNQPQHF.

The chain carries TRBV7-9 and TRBJ1-2; D gene unclear. With 1 base removed from V and 3 bases from J, the gap between germline ends came to 9 bases. This CDR3 contains 14 residues. The germline CDR1 and CDR2 sequences are SEHNR and FQNEAQ (reference sequence). This CDR3 reads CASSLVIRYYGYTF. The CDR3 DNA sequence: TGTGCCAGCAGCTTAGTTATCAGATACTATGGCTACACCTTC. Filled out from reference TRBV7-9 and TRBJ1-2, the complete variable domain reads DTGVSQNPRHKITKRGQNVTFRCDPISEHNRLYWYRQTLGQGPEFLTYFQNEAQLEKSRLLSDRFSAERPKGSFSTLEIQRTEQGDSAMYLCASSLVIRYYGYTFGSGTRLTVV.